The 28 T cell receptor beta chains presented below share a single source sample, sequenced in a study of blood T cells in healthy people across ages. A J-beta primer mix and a sample-barcoded 5' primer were used in a second PCR of about 7 to 12 cycles. Using its own MiXCR run on the 5' RACE reads, TCRdb lists one record per CDR3 protein. The sample holds roughly 680,000 distinct CDR3 sequences, around 50% seen once. The material sequenced was blood. The receptors were sampled from an elderly woman in good health.

Comments on this clonotype: This may be a read error: a much more frequent sequence differs by one nucleotide. J is TRBJ2-1 and V is TRBV6-4; possibly TRBD1 for D (6 bases). The end of the DNA is better explained by TRBJ2-7, so the J call may be wrong. Germline lookup yields CDR1 MRHNA and CDR2 SNTAGT. This CDR3 is built from 14 residues. This chain's CDR3 is CASSDSWQGNEQYF. The CDR3 nucleotides read TGTGCCAGCAGTGACTCGTGGCAGGGGAATGAGCAGTACTTC.

V gene TRBV7-9 combines with J gene TRBJ1-6; D gene unclear. From germline, CDR1 is SEHNR and CDR2 FQNEAQ (reference sequence). The V and J ends lost 5 bases and 1 base respectively, with 9 bases between them. The CDR3 is 15 amino acids. The CDR3 reads CASSAGGSYNSPLHF. In DNA, the CDR3 is TGTGCCAGCAGCGCCGGAGGGTCCTATAATTCACCCCTCCACTTT. The variable domain in full, with the rest retrieved from reference TRBV7-9 and TRBJ1-6, is DTGVSQNPRHKITKRGQNVTFRCDPISEHNRLYWYRQTLGQGPEFLTYFQNEAQLEKSRLLSDRFSAERPKGSFSTLEIQRTEQGDSAMYLCASSAGGSYNSPLHFGNGTRLTVT.

This clonotype was observed a handful of times. A much larger clone lies one base from this, so it may be a read error. V and J are TRBV5-1 and TRBJ2-1; D might be TRBD1 or TRBD2, each matching 5 bases. Germline CDR1 SGHRS, CDR2 YFSETQ. The V gene lost 4 bases and the J gene lost 7 bases, with 15 bases spanning the gap. This CDR3 contains 14 residues. CDR3 sequence (DNA): TGCGCCAGCAGCACAACGGGGCTAGGGAATGAGCAGTTCTTC. Its translation: CASSTTGLGNEQFF.

Turning to this clonotype: Being one base from a much bigger clone, this may be a read error. The rearrangement links TRBV12-3 or TRBV12-4 to TRBJ2-1, with 10 bases aligning to TRBD2. The CDR3 sequence is 20 residues long. The CDR3 loop reads CVSSLRLKSGTSVGMDEQFF. The CDR3 nucleotides are TGTGTCAGCAGTTTGCGCCTCAAATCCGGGACTAGCGTCGGAATGGATGAGCAGTTCTTC.

This chain links TRBV29-1 with TRBJ2-3; D remains unclear. The CDR3 sequence is 14 residues long. Germline loops: CDR1 SQVTM, CDR2 ANQGSEA. With 4 bases removed from V and 5 bases from J, the gap between germline ends came to 16 bases. The CDR3 reads CSVAYQVWGDTQYF. In DNA form, the CDR3 reads TGCAGCGTTGCCTATCAAGTTTGGGGAGATACGCAGTATTTT.

The gene calls are TRBV2 and TRBJ2-3; TRBD2 matches at 13 bases. V trimming: 6 bases; J trimming: 4 bases; junction bases outside the gene matches: 10. Germline V lookup: CDR1 SNHLY, CDR2 FYNNEI. The CDR3 length is 17 residues. The chain's CDR3 is CASSLSSTSGGADTQYF. In DNA form, the CDR3 reads TGTGCCAGCAGCCTTTCTTCCACTAGCGGGGGGGCAGATACGCAGTATTTT. The full variable domain, with the rest looked up from reference TRBV2 and TRBJ2-3, is EPEVTQTPSHQVTQMGQEVILRCVPISNHLYFYWYRQILGQKVEFLVSFYNNEISEKSEIFDDQFSVERPDGSNFTLKIRSTKLEDSAMYFCASSLSSTSGGADTQYFGPGTRLTVL.

As regards this clonotype: Germline is not matched at one junction end, which may reflect a read error. V gene TRBV20-1 combines with J gene TRBJ2-2; the match to TRBD2 covers 10 bases. Germline CDR1 is DFQATT and CDR2 is SNEGSKA (reference sequence). The CDR3 runs 15 residues. DNA for the CDR3: TGCGGTGCTACACGAAGCGGGAGGGCCACCGGGGAGCTGTTTTTT. Its translation: CGATRSGRATGELFF.

V gene TRBV3-1 combines with J gene TRBJ1-6; 8 bases match TRBD1. Germline V lookup: CDR1 LGHDT, CDR2 YNNKEL (reference sequence). Trimming at V came to 4 bases and at J to 0 bases, leaving 5 bases not matched to a gene. The CDR3 runs 17 residues. CDR3 sequence reads: CASSPDRASSYNSPLHF. The CDR3 DNA reads TGTGCCAGCAGCCCGGACAGGGCGAGCTCCTATAATTCACCCCTCCACTTT.

The rearrangement joins TRBV20-1 to TRBJ2-1; D possibly corresponds to TRBD2 (6 bases). Germline CDR1 and CDR2: DFQATT and SNEGSKA (reference sequence). Trimming removed 4 bases from V and 2 bases from J, with 18 bases in between. The CDR3 loop spans 16 amino acids. CDR3 loop: CSAKGLGGFAYNEQFF. CDR3 nucleotide sequence: TGCAGTGCTAAGGGGTTGGGGGGATTTGCCTACAATGAGCAGTTCTTC.

Details on this clonotype: At one of its ends the junction is not consistent with the germline gene, which may arise from a read error. The V gene is TRBV29-1, the J gene TRBJ2-1; TRBD2 might be the D (6 bases). Germline-derived CDR1 and CDR2 are SQVTM and ANQGSEA. CDR3 length: 14 residues. CDR3: CSVSPEGTYDEQFF. For the CDR3, the DNA is TGCAGTGTTTCTCCGGAGGGGACCTACGATGAGCAGTTCTTC.

This clonotype has at least ten counts. This chain joins TRBV29-1 and TRBJ2-1; D gene uncertain. The V gene lost 5 bases and the J gene lost 9 bases, with 11 bases spanning the gap. CDR1 is SQVTM and CDR2 is ANQGSEA in the germline V gene. The length of the CDR3 is 11 residues. The CDR3 sequence: CSVIPAFEQFF. CDR3 nucleotide sequence: TGCAGCGTTATACCGGCCTTTGAGCAGTTCTTC.

Concerning this clonotype itself: A clone one base away is much larger, so this may be a read error. The rearrangement joins TRBV7-9 to TRBJ1-4; 8 nucleotides agree with TRBD1. The ends lost 5 bases at V and 7 bases at J; junction bases unmatched: 9. Germline CDR1 is SEHNR and CDR2 is FQNEAQ (reference sequence). The CDR3 contains 15 residues. CDR3 residues: CASSIPGGSAEKLFF. Here the CDR3 DNA reads TGTGCCAGCAGCATTCCAGGGGGCTCTGCTGAAAAACTGTTTTTT.

The chain uses TRBV6-1 and TRBJ1-5; no definite D call. From germline, CDR1 is MNHNS and CDR2 SASEGT. The CDR3 totals 13 residues. V dropped 0 bases and J dropped 5 bases, with 5 bases sitting between them. CDR3 in amino acids: CASSEALDQPQHF. The CDR3 bases are TGTGCCAGCAGTGAAGCTTTGGATCAGCCCCAGCATTTT.

This clonotype occurred many times. This chain connects TRBV5-1 to TRBJ2-3; unclear D gene. The CDR3 has 15 amino acids. From germline, CDR1 is SGHRS and CDR2 YFSETQ. Trimming left V 1 base short and J 3 bases short, with 12 bases between. The CDR3 region is CASSLRSGTTDTQYF. The DNA for the CDR3 is TGCGCCAGCAGCTTGAGGAGTGGCACAACAGATACGCAGTATTTT. Supplemented by reference TRBV5-1 and TRBJ2-3, the full variable domain reads KAGVTQTPRYLIKTRGQQVTLSCSPISGHRSVSWYQQTPGQGLQFLFEYFSETQRNKGNFPGRFSGRQFSNSRSEMNVSTLELGDSALYLCASSLRSGTTDTQYFGPGTRLTVL.

The chain has TRBV7-8 and TRBJ2-7, with 7 positions matching TRBD1. The J call is uncertain, as TRBJ2-5 better fits the DNA end. The CDR3 length is 14 residues. Germline CDR1 and CDR2: SGHVS and FQNEAQ. This CDR3 is CASSLDRTGETQYF. CDR3 sequence (DNA): TGTGCCAGCAGCTTAGATCGGACAGGAGAGACCCAGTACTTC.

This clonotype was observed at least ten times. The CDR3 nucleotides are TGTGCCAGCAGCTTAGTTGGCGGGAGCACAGATACGCAGTATTTT. Translation: CASSLVGGSTDTQYF. The V and J genes are TRBV7-7 and TRBJ2-3, with D perhaps TRBD2 (5 bases). The CDR3 is 15 amino acids. Germline V gene sequence: CDR1 SSHAT, CDR2 FNYEAQ (reference sequence). V was cut by 1 base and J by 0 bases, with 8 bases left in between.

This clonotype was picked up many times. The V gene is TRBV5-6, the J gene TRBJ2-7; perhaps TRBD2 as D (5 bases). Trimming shortened V by 5 bases and J by 1 base, and 13 bases separated the two germline ends. Germline V gene sequence: CDR1 SGHDT, CDR2 YYEEEE. This CDR3 contains 14 residues. The CDR3 DNA reads as TGTGCCAGCAGGTACTACGGGGATTCCTACGAGCAGTACTTC. Encoded protein: CASRYYGDSYEQYF.

This clonotype was observed at least ten times. This chain links TRBV5-1 with TRBJ1-4; D may be TRBD1 (6 bases). From germline, CDR1 is SGHRS and CDR2 YFSETQ. Trimming pared 4 bases from V and 6 bases from J, leaving 16 bases between. The CDR3 is 15 amino acids. The CDR3 here is CASSPRGGPDEKLFF. CDR3 DNA sequence: TGCGCCAGCAGCCCTCGCGGGGGGCCGGATGAAAAACTGTTTTTT.

Notes on this clonotype: A much larger clonotype is one base distant, so this may be a read error. The chain combines TRBV10-3 with TRBJ2-1, with D tentatively TRBD2 (6 bases). The CDR3 totals 14 residues. Germline V gives CDR1 ENHRY, CDR2 SYGVKD. Trimming took off 0 bases at V and 13 bases at J, with 16 bases between the two ends. The CDR3: CAISESEGRKTQFF. CDR3 sequence (DNA): TGTGCCATCAGTGAGTCGGAGGGCCGTAAGACCCAGTTCTTC.

The J gene is TRBJ2-1, the V gene TRBV20-1; D is uncertain. V was shortened by 3 bases and J by 8 bases, with 17 bases between the two germline ends. Germline V lookup: CDR1 DFQATT, CDR2 SNEGSKA (reference sequence). This CDR3 contains 14 residues. The CDR3 is CSASFYASLHEQFF. In DNA, the CDR3 is TGCAGTGCTAGTTTTTATGCGAGCCTTCATGAGCAGTTCTTC.

This clonotype was observed many times. The rearrangement links TRBV5-1 to TRBJ1-2; the D is unclear. V was cut by 10 bases and J by 3 bases, with 16 bases left in between. The CDR3 spans 13 residues. Germline CDR1 and CDR2: SGHRS and YFSETQ. The CDR3 loop reads CAASPTPDYGYTF. The CDR3 nucleotides are TGCGCCGCCTCCCCCACACCTGACTATGGCTACACCTTC.

In the case of this clonotype: The germline gene is not matched at one end of the junction; a read error may be the cause. V is TRBV27 and J is TRBJ1-6, with D tentatively TRBD1 (5 bases). The CDR3 length is 14 residues. Germline V gives CDR1 MNHEY, CDR2 SMNVEV (reference sequence). CDR3 bases: TGTGCCAGCTATGGCCCGGGGGGTAATTCACCCCCCCACTTT. Residues: CASYGPGGNSPPHF.

In DNA form, the CDR3 reads TGTGCCAGCAGTTTATTCGGCGGGACCACCTCCGAGCAGTACTTC. This translates into CASSLFGGTTSEQYF. This chain links TRBV27 with TRBJ2-7, with D possibly matching TRBD2 (6 bases). CDR1 MNHEY and CDR2 SMNVEV come from the germline V gene (reference sequence). The CDR3 length is 15 residues. Between the trimmed V and J ends, which lost 1 base and 6 bases, there was a span of 16 bases.

On this clonotype itself: Since the CDR3 does not end with the conserved phenylalanine or tryptophan, this likely comes from a read error. J is TRBJ1-2 and V is TRBV7-9; tentatively, D is TRBD1 (6 bases). Germline CDR1 and CDR2: SEHNR and FQNEAQ (reference sequence). Trimming left V 0 bases short and J 6 bases short, with 14 bases between. The CDR3 runs to 15 residues. CDR3 in DNA: TGTGCCAGCAGCTTAGCACAGGGCGGACGCGATGGCTACACCGTC. Translation: CASSLAQGGRDGYTV.

This clonotype came up once. CDR3 protein: CASRSLTGTSYNEQFF. CDR3 coding DNA: TGTGCCAGCAGGAGCTTGACAGGAACCTCCTACAATGAGCAGTTCTTC. This sequence joins TRBV28 and TRBJ2-1, with a tentative D call TRBD1 (6 bases). Germline V gene lookup returns CDR1 MDHEN and CDR2 SYDVKM. The V end was cut by 6 bases, the J end by 0 bases, with 15 bases between. This CDR3 region has 16 residues.

Notes on this clonotype: A read error may explain this, as a much larger clone is one base away. The gene calls are TRBV7-2 and TRBJ2-1; 7 nucleotides agree with TRBD2. Trimming at V came to 3 bases and at J to 11 bases, leaving 10 bases not matched to a gene. Germline CDR1 and CDR2: SGHTA and FQGNSA. The CDR3 contains 14 residues. The CDR3 DNA follows: TGTGCCAGCAGCTTTAGAGCGGGAACACATAAGCAGTTCTTC. It encodes CASSFRAGTHKQFF.

The chain employs TRBV18 and TRBJ1-1, with TRBD1 matching 8 bases. V lost 1 base to trimming and J lost 0 bases; unmatched junction nucleotides: 7. Germline V gene sequence: CDR1 KGHSH, CDR2 LQKENI. This CDR3 has 17 amino acids. This chain's CDR3 is CASSPQWQGALNTEAFF. In DNA form, the CDR3 reads TGTGCCAGCTCACCACAGTGGCAGGGGGCCTTGAACACTGAAGCTTTCTTT.

In DNA, the CDR3 is TGTGCCAGCAGCGTAGATCCAGGGGGAACCTATGGCTACACCTTC. Translating gives CASSVDPGGTYGYTF. The chain joins TRBV9 to TRBJ1-2; 7 bases align to TRBD1. The length of the CDR3 is 15 residues. J lost 4 bases, V lost 0 bases, and 6 bases had no gene match. Germline V gene lookup returns CDR1 SGDLS and CDR2 YYNGEE.